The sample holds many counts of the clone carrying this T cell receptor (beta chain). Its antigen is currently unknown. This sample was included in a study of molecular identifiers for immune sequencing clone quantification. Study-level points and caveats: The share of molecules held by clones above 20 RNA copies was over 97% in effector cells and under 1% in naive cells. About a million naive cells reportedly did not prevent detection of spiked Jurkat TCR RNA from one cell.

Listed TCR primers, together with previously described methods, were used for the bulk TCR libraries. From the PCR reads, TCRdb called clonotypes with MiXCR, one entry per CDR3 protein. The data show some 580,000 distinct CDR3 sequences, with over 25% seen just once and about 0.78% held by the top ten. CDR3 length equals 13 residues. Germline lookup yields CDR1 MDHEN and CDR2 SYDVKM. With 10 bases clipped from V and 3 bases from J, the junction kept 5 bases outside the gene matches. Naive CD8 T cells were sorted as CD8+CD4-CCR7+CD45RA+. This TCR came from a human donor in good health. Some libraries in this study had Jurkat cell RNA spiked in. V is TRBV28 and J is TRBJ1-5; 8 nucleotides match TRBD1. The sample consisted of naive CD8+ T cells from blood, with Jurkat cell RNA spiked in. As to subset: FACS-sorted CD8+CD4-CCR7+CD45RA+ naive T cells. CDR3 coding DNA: TGTGCCATCAGGGGGCCTCTCAATCAGCCCCAGCATTTT. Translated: CAIRGPLNQPQHF.